Listed below are T cell receptor beta chains from one sample, sequenced in a study of T cells in Graves' hyperthyroidism and ophthalmopathy. One entry per CDR3 protein, called by TCRdb with MiXCR from the multiplex PCR reads. The profile shows about 760,000 distinct CDR3 sequences, around 40% of them singletons. Source material: blood. These receptors were taken from a middle-aged woman with Graves' hyperthyroidism. CDR3s include the opening cysteine and the closing phenylalanine or tryptophan. The D gene is left open where the match is weak. The listing skips clone size in some rows; elsewhere it reads once, few, many or a size class.

V,size,J,D,DNA,CDR3
TRBV10-3,.,TRBJ1-3,.,TGTGCCATCAGTGAGTCCGGGGGGGGTCGGACCAGCACCATATATTTT,CAISESGGGRTSTIYF
TRBV7-2,many,TRBJ1-2,.,TGTGCCAGCAGCCCCAACCGGCAGGGTGGCTACACCTTC,CASSPNRQGGYTF
TRBV7-2,.,TRBJ1-6,.,TGTGCCAGCAGCGGGGGGACAAACTCACCCCTCCACTTT,CASSGGTNSPLHF
TRBV19,few,TRBJ1-1,TRBD1,TGTGCCAGTAGTATAGGCACAGGGGGCGCTGGTACTGAAGCTTTCTTT,CASSIGTGGAGTEAFF
TRBV5-1,few,TRBJ1-3,.,TGCGCCAGCAGCGCCGACGGAAACACCATATATTTT,CASSADGNTIYF
TRBV7-3,many,TRBJ1-2,.,TGTGCCAGCAGCCTAGACAGTGAGGGGGATCGCTATGGCTACACCTTC,CASSLDSEGDRYGYTF
TRBV15,many,TRBJ2-7,TRBD1,TGTGCCACCAGCACCGGGACAGGGAACTACGAGCAGTACTTC,CATSTGTGNYEQYF
TRBV12-3/TRBV12-4,.,TRBJ2-5,TRBD2,TGTGCCAGCAGTTCGGGACTAGCGGGGAAGAGGACCCAGTACTTC,CASSSGLAGKRTQYF
TRBV10-3,few,TRBJ1-4,.,TGTGCCATCAGTGGAGTCCTAAATGAAAAACTGTTTTTT,CAISGVLNEKLFF
TRBV7-9,many,TRBJ1-5,TRBD1,TGTGCCAGCAGCACGGACCTTGGGACAGGGGGGCAGCCCCAGCATTTT,CASSTDLGTGGQPQHF
TRBV5-8,many,TRBJ1-1,.,TGTGCCAGCAGCGGGACGGTGAACACTGAAGCTTTCTTT,CASSGTVNTEAFF
TRBV20-1,.,TRBJ2-7,TRBD2,TGCAGTGCTAGTGCTTCTAGCGGGACCCAAGAGCAGTACTTC,CSASASSGTQEQYF
TRBV10-1,many,TRBJ2-5,.,TGCGCCAGCAGTGCGCAACAGGACCAAGAGACCCAGTACTTC,CASSAQQDQETQYF
TRBV20-1,.,TRBJ1-6,.,TGCAGTGCTAGAGATCCCCAGGGTCATTCACCCCTCCACTTT,CSARDPQGHSPLHF
TRBV12-3/TRBV12-4,many,TRBJ1-3,.,TGTGCCAGCAGGAGGGGACGGTACTCTGGAAACACCATATATTTT,CASRRGRYSGNTIYF
TRBV7-9,.,TRBJ1-1,.,TGTGCCAGCAGGCCTCAGGGTGCCCCTGAAGCTTTCTTT,CASRPQGAPEAFF
TRBV2,.,TRBJ2-1,.,TGTGCCAGCAGTGATCGTTTCGTCGGGCAGTTCTTC,CASSDRFVGQFF
TRBV5-1,.,TRBJ2-7,.,TGCGCCAGCAGCTTGGCCATAAAGGGGGGTTCCCAAGAGGCCCAGTACTTC,CASSLAIKGGSQEAQYF
TRBV27,.,TRBJ2-2,.,TGTGCCGGCAGTTTAGGTTCAGGGGAGCTGTTTTTT,CAGSLGSGELFF
TRBV20-1,.,TRBJ2-5,TRBD1,TGCAGTGCTAGGGACAGGGGATTCACAGATACGCAGTACTTC,CSARDRGFTDTQYF
TRBV7-9,many,TRBJ1-1,.,TGTGCCAGCAGCTTACTAGGGGACTGGACTGAAGCTTTCTTT,CASSLLGDWTEAFF
TRBV13,many,TRBJ1-2,.,TGTGCCAGCAGCTTAGGTCCTGGGAACCACTATGGCTACACCTTC,CASSLGPGNHYGYTF
TRBV10-3,many,TRBJ1-5,.,TGTGCCATCAGCGATCCAACGGGGGGTCAAGCGCCCCAGCATTTT,CAISDPTGGQAPQHF
TRBV20-1,few,TRBJ2-5,TRBD1,TGCAGTGCTAAAGGGACAGGGCGGGAGACCCAGTACTTC,CSAKGTGRETQYF
TRBV10-3,.,TRBJ2-2,.,TGTGCCAGCAGAAGGGCCTCGAACACCGGGGAGCTGTTTTTT,CASRRASNTGELFF
TRBV2,many,TRBJ1-4,TRBD1,TGTGCCAGCAGACGAAACAGGGGTGGTGAAGAAAAACTGTTTTTT,CASRRNRGGEEKLFF
TRBV10-1,once,TRBJ2-2,.,TGCGCCAGCAGCATCGACAGTTACACCGGGGAGCTGTTTTTT,CASSIDSYTGELFF
TRBV5-6,many,TRBJ1-5,TRBD1,TGTGCCAGCAGCTCATCAAAGGGACAGCCCCAGCCCCAGCATTTT,CASSSSKGQPQPQHF
TRBV7-9,.,TRBJ2-2,TRBD2,TGTGCCAGCAGCCCCATTGGGACTACGAACACCGGGGAGCTGTTTTTT,CASSPIGTTNTGELFF
TRBV7-9,few,TRBJ2-3,TRBD2,TGTGCCAGCTGGCTAGCGGCGCCTGACGATACGCAGTATTTT,CASWLAAPDDTQYF
TRBV12-3/TRBV12-4,many,TRBJ1-5,.,TGTGCCAGCACCTTAGGCGAGGGGGGCAATCAGCCCCAGCATTTT,CASTLGEGGNQPQHF
TRBV6-5,many,TRBJ1-2,.,TGTGCCAGCAGCTCCGGACAGTTTGCCTATGGCTACACCTTC,CASSSGQFAYGYTF
TRBV7-3,many,TRBJ2-5,TRBD1,TGTGCCAGCAGCCCTCTCGGGACAGGGCGGACGGAGACCCAGTACTTC,CASSPLGTGRTETQYF
TRBV6-2/TRBV6-3,.,TRBJ1-6,.,TGTGCCAGCAGTTACTCGCGGACCGGGAGTTCACCCCTCCACTTT,CASSYSRTGSSPLHF
TRBV19,few,TRBJ1-2,TRBD1,TGTGCCAGTAGTATTTCGGGACAGGGGGCGGGCTATGGCTACACCTTC,CASSISGQGAGYGYTF
TRBV20-1,many,TRBJ1-6,TRBD1,TGCAGTGCTAACCGGGACAGGGGCCATAATTCACCCCTCCACTTT,CSANRDRGHNSPLHF
TRBV2,many,TRBJ1-2,.,TGTGCCAGCAGTCAATCTGGGAGTAACTATGGCTACACCTTC,CASSQSGSNYGYTF
TRBV11-2,few,TRBJ1-1,.,TGTGCCAGCAGCTTATTCATGAACACTGAAGCTTTCTTT,CASSLFMNTEAFF
TRBV24-1,.,TRBJ1-1,TRBD1,TGTGCCACCACGCAGGGGGTCGCCACTGAAGCTTTCTTT,CATTQGVATEAFF
TRBV6-6,.,TRBJ1-1,.,TGTGCCAGCAGTTACTCCGCCAGTTGGAACACTGAAGCTTTCTTT,CASSYSASWNTEAFF
TRBV6-5,few,TRBJ1-4,.,TGTGCCAGCAGTTACTCCCCAACGCTACGTGAAAAACTGTTTTTT,CASSYSPTLREKLFF